This is a list of T cell receptor beta chains from one sample in a study of PD-1 blockade in classical Hodgkin lymphoma. TCRdb's copy holds only in-frame clones and misses some; the assay was immunoSEQ multiplex PCR. The sample has 20,000 to 25,000 clones; 85% to 95% are singletons. The sequencing sample was made of peripheral blood mononuclear cells (PBMCs). These receptors were taken from a human donor with classical Hodgkin lymphoma. Both conserved end residues are part of each CDR3. A D gene is named only where the DNA matches it firmly. Size tells how often a clone was seen (once, few, many) or the class of an expanded clone, and some rows leave it out.

clone size,D gene,V gene,J gene,CDR3 protein,CDR3 DNA
once,TRBD1,TRBV9,TRBJ2-7,CASSVYWTGDEQYF,TGTGCCAGCAGCGTTTATTGGACAGGGGACGAGCAGTACTTC
NA,NA,TRBV6-1,TRBJ2-3,CASSHTDTQYF,TGTGCCAGCAGTCACACAGATACGCAGTATTTT
NA,NA,TRBV7-8,TRBJ2-3,CASTLREGRSTDTQYF,TGTGCCAGCACGCTAAGGGAAGGGAGATCTACAGATACGCAGTATTTT
NA,NA,TRBV19,TRBJ1-5,CARPTRGPLINQPQHF,TGTGCCAGGCCAACCCGGGGACCCTTAATCAATCAGCCCCAGCATTTT
NA,TRBD1,TRBV6-5,TRBJ1-2,CASSYQDRGYGYTF,TGTGCCAGCAGTTATCAAGACAGGGGCTATGGCTACACCTTC
NA,NA,TRBV28,TRBJ1-2,CASSLIWGAGYGYTF,TGTGCCAGCAGTTTAATATGGGGCGCAGGGTATGGCTACACCTTC
NA,NA,TRBV6-1,TRBJ1-2,CASSEKGGPGGYTF,TGTGCCAGCAGTGAAAAGGGGGGACCAGGGGGCTACACCTTC
once,TRBD1,TRBV4-1,TRBJ2-6,CASTPVQRTGISGANVLTF,TGCGCCAGCACCCCAGTGCAGCGGACAGGGATCTCTGGGGCCAACGTCCTGACTTTC
NA,NA,TRBV5-4,TRBJ1-1,CASSFADLNTEAFF,TGTGCCAGCAGCTTCGCAGACTTGAACACTGAAGCTTTCTTT
NA,TRBD1,TRBV18,TRBJ2-5,CASSPTGGRETQYF,TGTGCCAGCTCACCCACAGGGGGCCGAGAGACCCAGTACTTC
once,TRBD1,TRBV14,TRBJ1-1,CASTRQGAVKIFF,TGTGCCAGCACCCGACAGGGGGCGGTTAAGATTTTCTTT
NA,NA,TRBV7-2,TRBJ2-5,CASSLVGGAPLETQYF,TGTGCCAGCAGCTTAGTGGGGGGGGCCCCGCTGGAGACCCAGTACTTC
NA,TRBD2,TRBV5-1,TRBJ2-3,CASSFFSGSSNTDTQYF,TGCGCCAGCAGCTTTTTTAGCGGGAGCTCTAACACAGATACGCAGTATTTT
NA,TRBD1,TRBV28,TRBJ1-2,CASLGRDRGIYGYTF,TGTGCCAGCTTAGGGCGGGACAGAGGTATCTATGGCTACACCTTC
NA,TRBD2,TRBV27,TRBJ2-3,CASSPRTSGSRLFTDTQYF,TGTGCCAGCTCCCCACGGACTAGCGGGAGTAGGCTCTTCACAGATACGCAGTATTTT
NA,NA,TRBV27,TRBJ2-5,CASSKEQGRQYF,TGTGCCAGCAGTAAAGAGCAGGGCCGGCAGTACTTC
once,NA,TRBV5-6,TRBJ2-1,CASSAGPYNEQFF,TGTGCCAGCAGCGCCGGACCATACAATGAGCAGTTCTTC
once,NA,TRBV19,TRBJ1-2,CASSISGNYGYTF,TGTGCCAGTAGTATCTCCGGGAACTATGGCTACACCTTC
few,NA,TRBV10-3,TRBJ1-5,CAISESQGMEPQHF,TGTGCCATCAGTGAGTCTCAGGGGATGGAGCCCCAGCATTTT
NA,NA,TRBV4-1,TRBJ2-7,CASSQAPRSEQYF,TGCGCCAGCAGCCAAGCGCCCCGATCCGAGCAGTACTTC
NA,TRBD1,TRBV7-2,TRBJ1-1,CASSRDSANTEAFF,TGTGCCAGCAGCCGGGACAGCGCGAACACTGAAGCTTTCTTT
NA,TRBD2,TRBV5-1,TRBJ2-3,CASNRAGGTSTDTQYF,TGCGCCAGCAACCGGGCGGGGGGCACTAGCACAGATACGCAGTATTTT
NA,NA,TRBV7-2,TRBJ2-1,CASSLLRGSYNEQFF,TGTGCCAGCAGCCTCCTCCGGGGCTCCTACAATGAGCAGTTCTTC
NA,NA,TRBV5-1,TRBJ2-7,CASSLIPREYEQYF,TGCGCCAGCAGCTTAATTCCCAGGGAGTACGAGCAGTACTTC
once,NA,TRBV30,TRBJ1-1,CAWSVEPGTEAFF,TGTGCCTGGAGTGTAGAGCCTGGAACTGAAGCTTTCTTT
NA,NA,TRBV30,TRBJ2-1,CAWSYGYNEQFF,TGTGCCTGGAGTTATGGATACAATGAGCAGTTCTTC
NA,TRBD1,TRBV29-1,TRBJ2-2,CSGRQGNTGELFF,TGCAGCGGACGACAGGGTAACACCGGGGAGCTGTTTTTT
NA,NA,TRBV11-2,TRBJ1-2,CASSSFWGLAGYTF,TGTGCCAGCAGCTCCTTCTGGGGTCTGGCGGGCTACACCTTC
NA,TRBD1,TRBV19,TRBJ1-1,CASRGQGRVEAFF,TGTGCCAGTCGAGGACAGGGAAGGGTAGAAGCTTTCTTT
NA,TRBD1,TRBV5-1,TRBJ1-3,CASSSDRGLDTIYF,TGCGCCAGCAGCTCTGACAGGGGTCTAGACACCATATATTTT
once,NA,TRBV6-1,TRBJ1-3,CASSVDGRGTGNTIYF,TGTGCCAGCAGTGTGGACGGAAGAGGAACTGGAAACACCATATATTTT
NA,TRBD2,TRBV5-8,TRBJ2-3,CASSSLAGGYGDTQYF,TGTGCCAGCAGCTCTCTAGCGGGAGGTTATGGAGATACGCAGTATTTT
NA,NA,TRBV7-9,TRBJ1-1,CASSPLGSYTEAFF,TGTGCCAGCAGCCCACTCGGGAGTTACACTGAAGCTTTCTTT
NA,TRBD2,TRBV7-2,TRBJ2-4,CASSLSGSSGRSWDIQYF,TGTGCCAGCAGCTTAAGCGGTTCTAGCGGGAGATCTTGGGACATTCAGTACTTC
NA,TRBD2,TRBV7-6,TRBJ2-2,CASSLVGIAGGGELFF,TGTGCCAGCAGCTTAGTCGGAATAGCGGGCGGTGGGGAGCTGTTTTTT
NA,TRBD1,TRBV13,TRBJ1-2,CASSWTGVPLGYTF,TGTGCCAGCAGCTGGACAGGGGTCCCGCTGGGCTACACCTTC
NA,TRBD1,TRBV5-1,TRBJ2-3,CASHRGSTDTQYF,TGCGCCAGCCACAGGGGGAGCACAGATACGCAGTATTTT
NA,TRBD2,TRBV9,TRBJ2-7,CASSVGASGLYEQYF,TGTGCCAGCAGCGTAGGGGCTAGCGGGCTCTACGAGCAGTACTTC
NA,TRBD2,TRBV12-5,TRBJ2-7,CASGRWGPSGETSTYEQYF,TGTGCTAGTGGAAGATGGGGCCCTAGCGGGGAAACATCGACCTACGAGCAGTACTTC
NA,NA,TRBV25-1,TRBJ1-4,CASSDGGAWGKLFF,TGTGCCAGCAGTGATGGGGGGGCGTGGGGAAAACTGTTTTTT
NA,NA,TRBV11-3,TRBJ2-3,CASSLASGWGDTQYF,TGTGCCAGCAGCTTAGCGTCAGGGTGGGGGGATACGCAGTATTTT
NA,NA,TRBV5-5,TRBJ1-1,CASSLVGRETEAFF,TGTGCCAGCAGCTTGGTCGGCAGAGAGACTGAAGCTTTCTTT
once,NA,TRBV11-2,TRBJ1-1,CASSLHGNTEAFF,TGTGCCAGCAGCCTACACGGGAACACTGAAGCTTTCTTT
NA,TRBD1,TRBV30,TRBJ2-7,CAWSVPGGNEQYF,TGTGCCTGGAGTGTACCAGGGGGCAACGAGCAGTACTTC
NA,NA,TRBV28,TRBJ1-1,CASSLGVTKAFF,TGTGCCAGCAGTTTGGGTGTTACTAAAGCTTTCTTT
NA,NA,TRBV2,TRBJ2-7,CASSKGREQYF,TGTGCCAGCAGTAAGGGCAGGGAGCAGTACTTC
NA,NA,TRBV6-5,TRBJ1-2,CASSYDTALYGYTF,TGTGCCAGCAGTTACGACACAGCTCTCTATGGCTACACCTTC
NA,NA,TRBV7-2,TRBJ1-2,CASSLDPARPYGYTF,TGTGCCAGCAGCTTAGATCCGGCCCGACCCTATGGCTACACCTTC
NA,NA,TRBV7-2,TRBJ2-3,CASSRRGTQYF,TGTGCCAGCAGCCGCCGTGGTACGCAGTATTTT
NA,NA,TRBV7-6,TRBJ1-3,CASSSQNLPGNTIYF,TGTGCCAGCAGCTCACAGAACCTCCCTGGAAACACCATATATTTT
NA,NA,TRBV28,TRBJ2-7,CASIRDGSYEQYF,TGTGCCAGCATCCGGGACGGCTCCTACGAGCAGTACTTC
once,TRBD2,TRBV11-2,TRBJ2-5,CASSGTSGRETQYF,TGTGCCAGCAGCGGGACTAGCGGGAGAGAGACCCAGTACTTC
NA,NA,TRBV5-1,TRBJ2-7,CASSLVRSYEQYF,TGCGCCAGCAGCTTGGTCCGTTCCTACGAGCAGTACTTC